This paragraph reports one TCR beta chain. This clone's antigen is unknown. Base qualities are not provided; no much larger clone lies one nucleotide away. This specimen belongs to a study of cytomegalovirus exposure and HLA in healthy donors (dated by TCRdb to about 2017). Study-level background: An earlier analysis of some 500 of the donors reported approximately 270 Gb of sequence data and roughly 110 million unique TCR beta sequences from 150 million to 200 million T cells. Roughly 300 gigabases of sequencing data and around 88 million unique TCR sequences made up an early release that covered approximately 650 HLA-typed donors. Among the roughly 370 genotyped donors, approximately 77% belonged to the genetic ancestry cluster associated with self-reported Caucasian donors. The study aimed to test whether cataloging public T cell receptors could reveal signatures of past pathogen exposure. Using immunosequencing, the study profiled T cell repertoires from roughly 650 subjects and related those repertoires to cytomegalovirus serostatus. In addition to the first cohort of 666 subjects, a separate validation cohort of 120 different subjects was used. High-throughput TCR immunosequencing, statistical association of individual TCRs with disease status, and machine learning were combined to predict cytomegalovirus infection status. A later analysis re-analyzed previously published TCR beta repertoires from 666 donors and added high-resolution HLA genotyping to study TCR occurrence patterns. Rather than drawing on any new phenotypic data, the later analysis identified candidate immune exposures from TCR beta sequences and the way those sequences occurred across donors. An earlier analysis of several hundred of the donors used high-throughput TCR beta sequencing to judge whether each TCR beta V gene segment behaved as functional or pseudogenic. Alongside the repertoire data, information on donor age, sex, ethnicity and CMV serostatus was compiled. In a later genetic analysis, genome-wide SNP genotypes for about three fifths of the 666 donors were used, and that subset was treated as a discovery cohort. All discovery cohort repertoires had been generated on a single sequencing platform. HLA typing covered class I and class II loci at four-digit resolution. Typing coverage differed by locus: A, B, C, DRB1 and DQB1 were typed in roughly 629-640 donors, DQA1 in about 500, DPA1 in some 610, and DPB1 in 472. Four to six DR-DQ haplotypes were handled as single units for association and clustering, since linkage in the cohort was strong. Among a few hundred genotyped donors of the cohort, an average of roughly 240,000 unique TCR beta nucleotide sequences were sequenced per donor, approximately 20% of them non-productive. The paper's findings and limits, for the study overall: In a later analysis, the rate of TCR association differed among HLA loci, with DRB1 alleles having the most associated TCRs and HLA-C alleles having the fewest. In an earlier analysis of 587 of the donors, most TCR beta V segments were observed in productive rearrangements about 90% or about 30% of the time, broadly matching IMGT annotations. A later analysis found that HLA-associated TCR beta chains were more clonally expanded and had lower generation probabilities than equally common non-associated chains. At a false discovery rate of 0.05, a later analysis linked 16,951 TCR beta sequences to specific HLA alleles. In a later genetic analysis, fewer N-insertions in productive TCRs were reported among donors in an Asian-associated ancestry cluster than the roughly 700-donor mean. According to a later analysis, parvovirus B19, influenza, CMV and Epstein-Barr virus appeared linked to several top co-occurrence clusters. A further reported finding was that TCR beta sequences accurately predicted the HLA-A and HLA-B alleles for most subjects in the first cohort. In this cohort, only TCR beta chains were sequenced, and detectable features were limited by the absence of alpha or paired-chain data. A cluster of highly shared sequence variants was judged likely to be a technical artifact of the sequencing pipeline. In vitro tests confirmed that three of the cytomegalovirus-associated TCR beta chains recognize cytomegalovirus antigens. The earlier analysis of 450 to 700 of the donors excluded approximately 17 rarely observed V segments, including chromosome 9 orphons, because counts were too low. Roughly uniform sequencing depth across donors was assumed in presence/absence analyses, although this assumption may not hold. In the study, around 160 TCR beta chains were listed as associated with cytomegalovirus. V-gene and J-gene trimming of TCR beta chains was associated with a missense DCLRE1C variant in a later genetic analysis, and the association was replicated in an independent cohort. Strong co-occurrence of HLA alleles, especially DR and DQ, made assigning TCR associations to individual alleles difficult. Most TCR sequences were observed very rarely across donors, whereas some public TCRs were present in many individuals. Linkage disequilibrium might explain the correlated functional status among segregating V segments, but an unknown experimental factor could not be ruled out. A later analysis found that most CMV-associated TCR beta chains appeared HLA-restricted, with HLA associations seemingly driven largely by CMV exposure. In both the original and validation cohorts, the classifier was reported to diagnose cytomegalovirus status with high specificity and sensitivity. Because HLA typing was missing for some donors at each locus, association tests included only the typed subset. The authors suggested that the approach could potentially be generalized to other disease states and immunological phenotypes. The only immune exposure information available for the cohort was CMV serostatus.

The cohort was made up of hundreds of healthy bone marrow donors. All cohort members were sampled while nominally healthy, although unrecorded immune exposures were likely present. The donor was CMV seropositive and belonged to the group of 250 to 300 seropositive cohort members. A peripheral blood sample was provided by each donor, and peripheral blood mononuclear cells were used for TCR beta sequencing. The Qiagen DNeasy Blood Extraction Kit was used to extract genomic DNA from the blood cell samples. Library prep was done by the immunoSEQ multiplex PCR assay. A mixture of 60 forward primers for TCR Vbeta segments and 13 reverse primers for TCR Jbeta segments was used in the multiplex PCR. A multiplex PCR assay on genomic DNA amplified the CDR3 region of rearranged TCR beta genes. The Illumina HiSeq System was used to sequence the amplified TCR beta libraries as 87-base-pair reads. In the authors' own workflow: A later analysis tallied 80 million to 95 million unique TCR beta chains across the 660 or so repertoires, and some 12 million of those chains were shared by two or more donors. To remove PCR and sequencing errors, raw reads were error-corrected and collapsed into unique sequences using a nearest-neighbor algorithm that merged closely related sequences. CDR3 sequences were aligned to IMGT reference sequences to assign V, D and J gene segments. For a sequence to be retained, a match of at least six nucleotides was required to both a V gene segment and a J gene segment. Rearrangements were called productive when the CDR3 lacked stop codons and stayed in frame with V and J; all others were non-productive. CDR3 was defined according to IMGT convention as the region running from the second conserved V-encoded cysteine to the conserved J-encoded phenylalanine. The earlier analysis of about 590 of the donors excluded sequences that lacked an unambiguous match to a single V gene segment. In an earlier analysis of roughly 600 of the donors, a V segment was called functional when productive rearrangements were above 56.7%, and segregating when the standard deviation between donors exceeded 5%. A statistical classification framework was built for diagnosing cytomegalovirus status from the catalog of TCR beta chain sequences. A later analysis assigned V and J genes by comparing TCR nucleotide sequences with IMGT/GENE-DB human TR gene sequences. Using the TCRdist pipeline, a later analysis assigned CDR3 sequences along with most-parsimonious VDJ recombination scenarios. In a later analysis, each TCR beta chain was defined by its CDR3 amino acid sequence together with its V-gene family, and reads without a unique V-gene family were excluded. To address suspected cross-contamination and a sequencing artifact, a later analysis removed around 590 highly shared, low-generation-probability nucleotide sequences. In a later analysis, a clonal expansion index for each public chain was calculated from normalized within-repertoire ranks of inferred template counts. A later analysis computed generation probabilities with a VDJ recombination model fitted to out-of-frame rearrangements, and checked the results against IGoR. Hypergeometric tests were used in a later analysis to score TCR-TCR, TCR-HLA and TCR-CMV co-occurrence, with a repertoire-size bias correction applied to the TCR pairs. False discovery rates were estimated in a later analysis by permuting HLA or CMV assignments 20 times. In a later analysis, co-occurring TCRs were grouped with DBSCAN, and TCRdist sequence similarity was added when clustering was performed within HLA-allele-positive subsets. Co-occurrence clustering excluded repertoires with fewer than 30,000 or more than 120,000 public chains, plus five with anomalous nucleotide sharing. What TCRdb holds here is the immuneACCESS table cut down to in-frame rearrangements. Part of the clones is not present; checked against another copy, under half of the missing clones reflect an unresolved V gene, and the others are unexplained. D and trimming were read from the DNA, whereas the V and J calls and clone size are those reported in that table. In all, the sample holds 40,000 or so clones, and 87% of those were seen once. The ten largest clones add up to 8% of the sample.

The sample consisted of PBMCs. This TCR was sampled from a woman in her thirties or forties in good health and CMV-seropositive.

The nucleotide sequence reads TGTGCCAGCAGCCCATTCCCCGCGGGAGGTACTGAAGCTTTCTTT. This codes for CASSPFPAGGTEAFF. The sequence links TRBV7-9 to TRBJ1-1; the D gene assignment is ambiguous. Deletion took 5 bases off V and 5 bases off J, with a span of 18 bases between the germline ends. CDR1 and CDR2 are read off the germline V gene (reference sequence) as SEHNR and FQNEAQ. Taken from cysteine to phenylalanine, the CDR3 has 15 residues. The retained sequence is limited to the CDR3, 45 bases, with the frame set at the first base.